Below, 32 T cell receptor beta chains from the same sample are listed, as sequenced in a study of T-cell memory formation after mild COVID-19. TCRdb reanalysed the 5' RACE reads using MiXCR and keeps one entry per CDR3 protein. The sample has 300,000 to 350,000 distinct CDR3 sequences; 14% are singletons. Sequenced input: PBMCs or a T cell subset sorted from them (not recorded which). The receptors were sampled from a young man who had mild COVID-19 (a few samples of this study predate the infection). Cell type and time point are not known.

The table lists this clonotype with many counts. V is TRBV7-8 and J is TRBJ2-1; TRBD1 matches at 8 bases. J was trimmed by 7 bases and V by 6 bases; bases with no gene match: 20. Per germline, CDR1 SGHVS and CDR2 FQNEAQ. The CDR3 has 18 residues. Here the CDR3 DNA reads TGTGCCAGCAGACAAAAGCCCCAGGGGGCACCAATAGAGAATGAGCAGTTCTTC. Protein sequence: CASRQKPQGAPIENEQFF.

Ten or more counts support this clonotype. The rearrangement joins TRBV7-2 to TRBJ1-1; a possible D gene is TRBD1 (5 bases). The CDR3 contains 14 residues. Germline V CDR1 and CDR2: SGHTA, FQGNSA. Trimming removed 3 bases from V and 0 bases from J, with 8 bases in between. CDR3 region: CASSFTGMNTEAFF. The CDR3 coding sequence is TGTGCCAGCAGCTTTACAGGTATGAACACTGAAGCTTTCTTT.

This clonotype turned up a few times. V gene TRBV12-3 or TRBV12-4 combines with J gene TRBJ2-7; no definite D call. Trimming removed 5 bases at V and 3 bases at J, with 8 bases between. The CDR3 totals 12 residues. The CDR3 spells CASSPERYEQYF. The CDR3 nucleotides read TGTGCCAGCAGTCCGGAACGCTACGAGCAGTACTTC.

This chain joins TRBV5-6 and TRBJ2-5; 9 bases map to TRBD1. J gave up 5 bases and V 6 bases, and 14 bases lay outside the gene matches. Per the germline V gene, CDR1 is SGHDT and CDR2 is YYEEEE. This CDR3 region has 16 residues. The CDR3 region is CASKPPGTGLGETQYF. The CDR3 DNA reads TGTGCCAGCAAACCGCCCGGGACAGGGTTGGGGGAGACCCAGTACTTC. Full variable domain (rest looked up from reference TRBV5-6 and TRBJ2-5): DAGVTQSPTHLIKTRGQQVTLRCSPKSGHDTVSWYQQALGQGPQFIFQYYEEEERQRGNFPDRFSGHQFPNYSSELNVNALLLGDSALYLCASKPPGTGLGETQYFGPGTRLLVL.

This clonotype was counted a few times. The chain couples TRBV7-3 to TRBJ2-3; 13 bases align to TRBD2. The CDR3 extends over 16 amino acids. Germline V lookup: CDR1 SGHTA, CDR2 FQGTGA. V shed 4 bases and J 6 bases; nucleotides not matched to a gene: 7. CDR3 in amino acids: CASSSGTSGDTDTQYF. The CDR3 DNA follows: TGTGCCAGCAGCTCCGGGACTAGCGGGGATACTGATACGCAGTATTTT.

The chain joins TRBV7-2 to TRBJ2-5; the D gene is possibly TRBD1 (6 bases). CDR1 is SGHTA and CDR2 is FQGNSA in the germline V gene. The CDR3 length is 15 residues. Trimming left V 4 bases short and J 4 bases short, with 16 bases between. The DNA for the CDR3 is TGTGCCAGCAGCTCTGGGGTGAGCAGGGGAGAGACCCAGTACTTC. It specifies CASSSGVSRGETQYF.

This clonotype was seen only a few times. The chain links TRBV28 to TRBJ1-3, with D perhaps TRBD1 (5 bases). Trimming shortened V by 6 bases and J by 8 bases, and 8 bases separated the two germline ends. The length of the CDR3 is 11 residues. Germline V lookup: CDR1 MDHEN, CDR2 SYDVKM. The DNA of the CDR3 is TGTGCCAGCAGCTCAGGGTACACCATATATTTT. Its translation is CASSSGYTIYF.

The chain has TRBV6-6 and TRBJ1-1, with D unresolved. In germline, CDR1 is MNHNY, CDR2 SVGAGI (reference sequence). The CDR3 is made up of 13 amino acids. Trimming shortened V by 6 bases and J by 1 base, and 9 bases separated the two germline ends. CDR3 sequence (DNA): TGTGCCAGCAGAGGTACAGAGAACACTGAAGCTTTCTTT. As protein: CASRGTENTEAFF.

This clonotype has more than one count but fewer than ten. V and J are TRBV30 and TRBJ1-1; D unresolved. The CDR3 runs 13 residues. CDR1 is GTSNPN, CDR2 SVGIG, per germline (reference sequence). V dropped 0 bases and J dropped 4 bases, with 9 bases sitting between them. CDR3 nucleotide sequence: TGTGCCTGGAGTGTGGCCAGAATCACTGAAGCTTTCTTT. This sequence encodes CAWSVARITEAFF. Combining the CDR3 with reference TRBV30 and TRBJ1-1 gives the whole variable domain SQTIHQWPATLVQPVGSPLSLECTVEGTSNPNLYWYRQAAGRGLQLLFYSVGIGQISSEVPQNLSASRPQDRQFILSSKKLLLSDSGFYLCAWSVARITEAFFGQGTRLTVV.

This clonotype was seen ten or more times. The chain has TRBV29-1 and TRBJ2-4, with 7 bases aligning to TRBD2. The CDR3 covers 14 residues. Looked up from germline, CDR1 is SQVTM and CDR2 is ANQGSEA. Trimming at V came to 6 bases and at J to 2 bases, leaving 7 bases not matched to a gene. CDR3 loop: CSVATGGTKNIQYF. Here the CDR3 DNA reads TGCAGCGTCGCAACCGGGGGGACCAAAAACATTCAGTACTTC.

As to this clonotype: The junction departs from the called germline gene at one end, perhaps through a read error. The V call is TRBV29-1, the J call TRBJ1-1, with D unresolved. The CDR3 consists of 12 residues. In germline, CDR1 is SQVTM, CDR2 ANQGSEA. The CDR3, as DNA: TGCAGCGTTGTGCCGGGGAACGCTGAAGCTTTCTTT. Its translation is CSVVPGNAEAFF. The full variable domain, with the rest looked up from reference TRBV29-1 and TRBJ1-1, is SAVISQKPSRDICQRGTSLTIQCQVDSQVTMMFWYRQQPGQSLTLIATANQGSEATYESGFVIDKFPISRPNLTFSTLTVSNMSPEDSSIYLCSVVPGNAEAFFGQGTRLTVV.

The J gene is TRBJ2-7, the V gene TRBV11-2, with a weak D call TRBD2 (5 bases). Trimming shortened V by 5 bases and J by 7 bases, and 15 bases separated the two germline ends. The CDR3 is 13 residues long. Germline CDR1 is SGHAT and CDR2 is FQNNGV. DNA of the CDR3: TGTGCCAGCAGCCCAGGTGTAGGCGGGGAGCAGTACTTC. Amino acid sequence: CASSPGVGGEQYF. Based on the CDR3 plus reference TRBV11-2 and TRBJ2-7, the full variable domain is EAGVAQSPRYKIIEKRQSVAFWCNPISGHATLYWYQQILGQGPKLLIQFQNNGVVDDSQLPKDRFSAERLKGVDSTLKIQPAKLEDSAVYLCASSPGVGGEQYFGPGTRLTVT.

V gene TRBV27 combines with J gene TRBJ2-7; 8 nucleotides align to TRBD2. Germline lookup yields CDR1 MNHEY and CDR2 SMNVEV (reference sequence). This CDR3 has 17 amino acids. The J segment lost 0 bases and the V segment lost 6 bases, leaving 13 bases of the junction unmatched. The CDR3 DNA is TGTGCCAGCAGCTATGCGGGGGGCGGTTTTAGCTCCTACGAGCAGTACTTC. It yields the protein CASSYAGGGFSSYEQYF.

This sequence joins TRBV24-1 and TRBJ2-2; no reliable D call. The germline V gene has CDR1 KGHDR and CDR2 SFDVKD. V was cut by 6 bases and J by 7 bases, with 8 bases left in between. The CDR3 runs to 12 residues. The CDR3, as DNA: TGTGCCACCAGTCGCCGGGTCGGGGAGCTGTTTTTT. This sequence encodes CATSRRVGELFF.

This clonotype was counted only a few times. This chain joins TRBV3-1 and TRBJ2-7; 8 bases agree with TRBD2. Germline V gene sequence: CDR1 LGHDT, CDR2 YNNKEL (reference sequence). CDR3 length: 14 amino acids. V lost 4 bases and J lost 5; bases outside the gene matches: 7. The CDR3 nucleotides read TGTGCCAGCAGCCCCCGGGGGGGCAGGGACGAGCAGTACTTC. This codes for CASSPRGGRDEQYF.

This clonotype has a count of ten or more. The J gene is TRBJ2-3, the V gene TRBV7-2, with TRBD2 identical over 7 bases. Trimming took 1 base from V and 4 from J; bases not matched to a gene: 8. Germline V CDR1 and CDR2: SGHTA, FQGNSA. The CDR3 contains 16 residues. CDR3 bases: TGTGCCAGCAGCTTAGTGGGGAGGACTAGGGCAGATACGCAGTATTTT. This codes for CASSLVGRTRADTQYF.

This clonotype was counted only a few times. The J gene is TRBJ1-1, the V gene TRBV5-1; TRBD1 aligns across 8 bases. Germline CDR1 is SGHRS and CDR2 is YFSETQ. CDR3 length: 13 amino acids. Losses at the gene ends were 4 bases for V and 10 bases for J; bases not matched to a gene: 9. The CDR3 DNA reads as TGCGCCAGCAGCCGGGCGGCAGGGGGCCGAGCTTTCTTT. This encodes CASSRAAGGRAFF.

CDR3 nucleotides: TGTGCCAGCAGCAGGACCGCCCACTACAATGAGCAGTTCTTC. It encodes CASSRTAHYNEQFF. V and J are TRBV25-1 and TRBJ2-1, with D unresolved. V lost 6 bases and J 3 bases, leaving 12 bases between the germline ends. Germline V gene lookup returns CDR1 MGHDK and CDR2 SYGVNS. The CDR3 has 14 amino acids.

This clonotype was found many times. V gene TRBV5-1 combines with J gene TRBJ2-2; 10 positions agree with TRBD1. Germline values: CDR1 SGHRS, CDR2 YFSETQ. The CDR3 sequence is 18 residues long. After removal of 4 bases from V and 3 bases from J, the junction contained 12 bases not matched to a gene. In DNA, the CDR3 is TGCGCCAGCAGCCGTCTGCCGTCGGGACAGGGGTACACCGGGGAGCTGTTTTTT. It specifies CASSRLPSGQGYTGELFF.

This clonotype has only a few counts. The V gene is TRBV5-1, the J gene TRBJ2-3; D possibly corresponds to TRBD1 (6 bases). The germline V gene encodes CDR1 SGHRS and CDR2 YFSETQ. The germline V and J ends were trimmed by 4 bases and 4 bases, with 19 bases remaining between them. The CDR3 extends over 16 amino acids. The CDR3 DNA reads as TGCGCCAGCAGCCCCACGACAGGCTGGTCGGCAGATACGCAGTATTTT. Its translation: CASSPTTGWSADTQYF. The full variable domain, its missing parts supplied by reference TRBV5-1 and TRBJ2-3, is KAGVTQTPRYLIKTRGQQVTLSCSPISGHRSVSWYQQTPGQGLQFLFEYFSETQRNKGNFPGRFSGRQFSNSRSEMNVSTLELGDSALYLCASSPTTGWSADTQYFGPGTRLTVL.

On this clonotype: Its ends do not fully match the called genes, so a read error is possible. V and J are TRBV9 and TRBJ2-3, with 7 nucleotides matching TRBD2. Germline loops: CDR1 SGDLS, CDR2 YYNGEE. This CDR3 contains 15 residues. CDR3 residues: CASSPWGGDSDTQYF. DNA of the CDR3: TGTGCCAGCAGCCCCTGGGGGGGGGACTCAGATACTCAGTATTTT.

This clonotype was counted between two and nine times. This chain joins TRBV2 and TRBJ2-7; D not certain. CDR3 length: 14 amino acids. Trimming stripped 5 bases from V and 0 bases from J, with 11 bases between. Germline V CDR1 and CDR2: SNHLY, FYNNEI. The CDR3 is CASSRPGSSYEQYF. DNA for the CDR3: TGTGCCAGCAGTCGACCGGGCAGCTCCTACGAGCAGTACTTC.

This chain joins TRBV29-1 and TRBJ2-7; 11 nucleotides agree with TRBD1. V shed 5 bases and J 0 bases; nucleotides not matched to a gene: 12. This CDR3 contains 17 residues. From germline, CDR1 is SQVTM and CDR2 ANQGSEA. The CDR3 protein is CSVIDRGGTGGSYEQYF. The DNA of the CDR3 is TGCAGCGTTATTGATCGGGGCGGGACAGGGGGCTCCTACGAGCAGTACTTC.

As DNA, the CDR3 is TGCGCCAGCAGCGTCACGGCTGCAACTAATGAAAAACTGTTTTTT. It translates to CASSVTAATNEKLFF. This chain links TRBV5-1 with TRBJ1-4; D uncertain. Trimming left V 4 bases short and J 0 bases short, with 10 bases between. The germline V gene encodes CDR1 SGHRS and CDR2 YFSETQ. The length of the CDR3 is 15 residues.

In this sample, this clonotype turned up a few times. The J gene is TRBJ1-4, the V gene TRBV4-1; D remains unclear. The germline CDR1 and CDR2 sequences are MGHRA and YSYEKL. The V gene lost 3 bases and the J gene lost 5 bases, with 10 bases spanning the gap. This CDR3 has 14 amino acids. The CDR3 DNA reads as TGCGCCAGCAGCCAGAGGTCCTTGAATGAAAAACTGTTTTTT. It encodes CASSQRSLNEKLFF.

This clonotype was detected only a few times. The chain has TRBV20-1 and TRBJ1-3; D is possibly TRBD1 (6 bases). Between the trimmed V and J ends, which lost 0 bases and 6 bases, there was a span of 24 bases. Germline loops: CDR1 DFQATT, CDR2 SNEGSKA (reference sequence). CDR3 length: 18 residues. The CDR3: CSARDLGRGTRDLNTIYF. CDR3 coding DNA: TGCAGTGCTAGAGATCTGGGGAGGGGGACCAGAGATCTAAACACCATATATTTT.

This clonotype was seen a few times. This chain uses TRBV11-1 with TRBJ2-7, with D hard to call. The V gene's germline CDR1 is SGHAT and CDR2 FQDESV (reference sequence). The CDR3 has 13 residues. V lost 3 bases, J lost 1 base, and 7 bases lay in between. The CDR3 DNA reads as TGTGCCAGCAGCTTTTCACAGTCCTACGAGCAGTACTTC. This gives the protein CASSFSQSYEQYF.

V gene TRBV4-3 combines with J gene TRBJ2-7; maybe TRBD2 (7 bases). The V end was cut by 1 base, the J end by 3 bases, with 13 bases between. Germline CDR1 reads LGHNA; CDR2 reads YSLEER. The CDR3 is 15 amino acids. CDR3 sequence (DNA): TGCGCCAGCAGCCAAGCCGTGGGGGGGCTCTACGAGCAGTACTTC. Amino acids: CASSQAVGGLYEQYF.

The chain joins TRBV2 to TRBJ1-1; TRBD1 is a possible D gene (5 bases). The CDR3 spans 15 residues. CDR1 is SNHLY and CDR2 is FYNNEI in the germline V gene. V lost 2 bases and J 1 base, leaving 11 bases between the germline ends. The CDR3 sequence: CASSEQGLTNTEAFF. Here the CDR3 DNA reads TGTGCCAGCAGTGAACAGGGTCTCACGAACACTGAAGCTTTCTTT. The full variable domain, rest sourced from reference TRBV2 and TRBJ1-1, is EPEVTQTPSHQVTQMGQEVILRCVPISNHLYFYWYRQILGQKVEFLVSFYNNEISEKSEIFDDQFSVERPDGSNFTLKIRSTKLEDSAMYFCASSEQGLTNTEAFFGQGTRLTVV.

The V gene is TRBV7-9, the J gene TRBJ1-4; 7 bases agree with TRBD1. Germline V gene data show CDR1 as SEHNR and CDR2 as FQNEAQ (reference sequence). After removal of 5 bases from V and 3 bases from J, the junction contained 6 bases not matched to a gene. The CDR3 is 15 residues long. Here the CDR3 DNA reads TGTGCCAGCAGCGATACAGGGGAATCTAATGAAAAACTGTTTTTT. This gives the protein CASSDTGESNEKLFF.

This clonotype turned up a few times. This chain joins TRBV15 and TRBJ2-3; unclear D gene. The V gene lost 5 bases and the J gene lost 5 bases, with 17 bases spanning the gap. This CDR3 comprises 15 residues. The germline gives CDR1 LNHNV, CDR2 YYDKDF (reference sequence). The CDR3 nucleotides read TGTGCCACCAGCCCTCGAGGCGGATCAGAAGATACGCAGTATTTT. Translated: CATSPRGGSEDTQYF.

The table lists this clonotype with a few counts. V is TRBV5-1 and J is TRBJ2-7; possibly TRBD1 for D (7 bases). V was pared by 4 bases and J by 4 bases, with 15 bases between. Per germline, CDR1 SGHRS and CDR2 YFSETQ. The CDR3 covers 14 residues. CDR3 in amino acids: CASSRAGGGYEQYF. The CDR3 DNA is TGCGCCAGCAGCAGGGCAGGGGGAGGATACGAGCAGTACTTC.